This entry lists 15 T cell receptor beta chains sequenced from one sample in a study of T cell changes during pregnancy in multiple sclerosis. The table came from immunoSEQ multiplex PCR; TCRdb's copy has only in-frame clones and leaves some out. Here the sample spans over 45,000 clones, 93% being singletons. The specimen was CD8+ T cells from peripheral blood mononuclear cells, collected in the third trimester of pregnancy. These receptors all stem from a female donor with multiple sclerosis, enrolled in a pregnancy study.

The chain links TRBV4-2 to TRBJ2-7; 7 bases line up with TRBD1. Germline loops: CDR1 LGHNA, CDR2 YNFKEQ. This CDR3 region has 14 residues. J gave up 3 bases and V 1 base, and 3 bases lay outside the gene matches. The CDR3 loop reads CASSQGQGVYEQYF. CDR3 nucleotide sequence: TGTGCCAGCAGCCAAGGTCAGGGGGTCTACGAGCAGTACTTC.

This clone was observed a few times. The rearrangement joins TRBV7-9 to TRBJ1-2; no firm D call. This CDR3 has 12 residues. From germline, CDR1 is SEHNR and CDR2 FQNEAQ (reference sequence). V gave up 4 bases and J gave up 6 bases, with 9 bases separating them. CDR3 loop: CASSSLRDGYTF. The CDR3 nucleotides read TGTGCCAGCAGCTCTCTGCGCGATGGCTACACCTTC.

This chain connects TRBV28 to TRBJ2-7, with 11 positions matching TRBD2. The V and J ends lost 5 bases and 2 bases, in that order; junction bases with no gene match: 5. Germline V lookup: CDR1 MDHEN, CDR2 SYDVKM. The CDR3 is 15 residues long. The CDR3 nucleotides are TGTGCCAGCAGTCGGACTAGCGGGCCGGCCTACGAGCAGTACTTC. It is translated as CASSRTSGPAYEQYF.

The chain couples TRBV19 to TRBJ2-7, with 8 bases identical to TRBD1. The germline gives CDR1 LNHDA, CDR2 SQIVND (reference sequence). V shed 6 bases and J 0 bases; nucleotides not matched to a gene: 4. The CDR3 is made up of 14 amino acids. The CDR3 spells CASSAGGLSYEQYF. CDR3 nucleotides: TGTGCCAGTAGCGCAGGGGGCCTCTCCTACGAGCAGTACTTC.

V is TRBV27 and J is TRBJ2-7, with 7 bases lining up with TRBD1. CDR1 MNHEY and CDR2 SMNVEV come from the germline V gene (reference sequence). With V trimmed by 5 bases and J by 1 base, 11 bases remained unmatched. The CDR3 runs to 16 residues. This CDR3 reads CASSLTGARPSYEQYF. In nucleotides, the CDR3 is TGTGCCAGCAGTCTAACAGGGGCCAGACCGTCCTACGAGCAGTACTTC.

This clone showed up just once. The chain carries TRBV4-1 and TRBJ2-7, with 9 bases lining up with TRBD2. In germline, CDR1 is MGHRA, CDR2 YSYEKL. The ends lost 0 bases at V and 3 bases at J; junction bases unmatched: 9. The CDR3 spans 17 residues. As DNA, the CDR3 is TGCGCCAGCAGCCAAGATTGGGGGGTAGCGGGAGTCTACGAGCAGTACTTC. Protein product: CASSQDWGVAGVYEQYF.

The J gene is TRBJ2-1, the V gene TRBV7-9, with TRBD1 identical over 9 bases. There are 15 residues in the CDR3. Trimming took 5 bases from V and 2 from J; bases not matched to a gene: 4. The germline V gene has CDR1 SEHNR and CDR2 FQNEAQ (reference sequence). The CDR3 reads CASSPGQGPYNEQFF. CDR3 DNA: TGTGCCAGCAGCCCGGGACAGGGTCCCTACAATGAGCAGTTCTTC.

The rearrangement links TRBV7-8 to TRBJ1-2; TRBD1 matches 7 bases. Germline CDR1 SGHVS, CDR2 FQNEAQ. The CDR3 sequence is 15 residues long. V shed 4 bases and J 8 bases; nucleotides not matched to a gene: 13. The CDR3 DNA follows: TGTGCCAGCAGCTCTGGGCCCAGGGGGACTCTCGGCTACACCTTC. The encoded protein is CASSSGPRGTLGYTF.

The chain joins TRBV4-2 to TRBJ2-6; D is possibly TRBD1 (5 bases). The CDR3 has 14 residues. CDR1 is LGHNA and CDR2 is YNFKEQ in the germline V gene. With 5 bases removed from V and 0 bases from J, the gap between germline ends came to 5 bases. The CDR3 DNA is TGTGCCAGCAGCGACAGCTCTGGGGCCAACGTCCTGACTTTC. This sequence encodes CASSDSSGANVLTF.

The chain recombines TRBV5-1 with TRBJ1-1; unclear D gene. This CDR3 comprises 11 residues. CDR1 is SGHRS, CDR2 YFSETQ, per germline. V was clipped by 5 bases and J by 6 bases, with 8 bases between them. DNA of the CDR3: TGCGCCAGCAGGCGGGAGGCTGAAGCTTTCTTT. It translates to CASRREAEAFF. The whole variable domain, filled in from reference TRBV5-1 and TRBJ1-1, reads KAGVTQTPRYLIKTRGQQVTLSCSPISGHRSVSWYQQTPGQGLQFLFEYFSETQRNKGNFPGRFSGRQFSNSRSEMNVSTLELGDSALYLCASRREAEAFFGQGTRLTVV.

V gene TRBV2 combines with J gene TRBJ2-2, with D maybe TRBD1 (5 bases). The germline CDR1 and CDR2 sequences are SNHLY and FYNNEI. The germline V and J ends were trimmed by 2 bases and 3 bases, with 7 bases remaining between them. The CDR3 length is 14 residues. CDR3 DNA: TGTGCCAGCAGTGAACTCAGGGACACCGGGGAGCTGTTTTTT. Translating gives CASSELRDTGELFF.

The sample holds one count of this clone. The chain employs TRBV27 and TRBJ1-1; D not certain. V lost 3 bases, J lost 1 base, and 6 bases lay in between. CDR1 is MNHEY, CDR2 SMNVEV, per germline (reference sequence). This CDR3 comprises 13 residues. As DNA, the CDR3 is TGTGCCAGCAGTTTTTACGGGAACACTGAAGCTTTCTTT. This translates into CASSFYGNTEAFF.

V is TRBV6-5 and J is TRBJ2-7, with D possibly being TRBD2 (6 bases). The V end was cut by 0 bases, the J end by 3 bases, with 12 bases between. The germline V gene has CDR1 MNHEY and CDR2 SVGAGI. This CDR3 spans 15 amino acids. Here the CDR3 DNA reads TGTGCCAGCAGTTACTCGGCGGAGGGTATCTACGAGCAGTACTTC. It yields the protein CASSYSAEGIYEQYF.

The chain combines TRBV27 with TRBJ2-7, with no clear D. Germline CDR1 MNHEY, CDR2 SMNVEV (reference sequence). V was clipped by 2 bases and J by 1 base, with 9 bases between them. CDR3 length: 14 residues. CDR3: CASSLLVGSYEQYF. CDR3 nucleotides: TGTGCCAGCAGTTTACTAGTAGGTTCCTACGAGCAGTACTTC.

The rearrangement links TRBV25-1 to TRBJ2-4; weak D call: TRBD2 (5 bases). V shed 0 bases and J shed 5 bases, with 11 bases lying between them. CDR1 MGHDK and CDR2 SYGVNS come from the germline V gene. CDR3 length: 15 amino acids. CDR3 coding DNA: TGTGCCAGCAGTGAATATTCCGGGATGGAAAACATTCAGTACTTC. It specifies CASSEYSGMENIQYF.